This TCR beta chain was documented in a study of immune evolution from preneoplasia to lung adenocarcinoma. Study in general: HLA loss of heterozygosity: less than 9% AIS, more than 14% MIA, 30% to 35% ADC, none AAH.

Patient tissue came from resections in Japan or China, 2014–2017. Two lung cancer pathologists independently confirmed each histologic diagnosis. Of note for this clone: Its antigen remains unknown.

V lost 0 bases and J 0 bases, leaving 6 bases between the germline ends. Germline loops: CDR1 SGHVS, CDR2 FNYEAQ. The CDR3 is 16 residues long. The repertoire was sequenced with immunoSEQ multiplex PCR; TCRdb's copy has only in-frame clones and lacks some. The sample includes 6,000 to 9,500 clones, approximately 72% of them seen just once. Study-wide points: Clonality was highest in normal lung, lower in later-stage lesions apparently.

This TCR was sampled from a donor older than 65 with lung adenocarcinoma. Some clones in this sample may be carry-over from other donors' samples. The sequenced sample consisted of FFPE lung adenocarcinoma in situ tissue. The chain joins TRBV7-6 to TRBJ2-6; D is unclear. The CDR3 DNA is TGTGCCAGCAGCTTAGCGTCAGCCTCTGGGGCCAACGTCCTGACTTTC. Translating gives CASSLASASGANVLTF. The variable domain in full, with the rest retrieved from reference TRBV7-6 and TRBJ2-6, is GAGVSQSPRYKVTKRGQDVALRCDPISGHVSLYWYRQALGQGPEFLTYFNYEAQQDKSGLPNDRFSAERPEGSISTLTIQRTEQRDSAMYRCASSLASASGANVLTFGAGSRLTVL.